This T cell receptor (beta chain) was documented in a study of cytomegalovirus exposure and HLA in healthy donors. Study-level results: TCR beta sequences reportedly predicted most subjects' HLA-A and HLA-B alleles accurately. In a later analysis, TCR beta V- and J-gene trimming showed a link to a missense DCLRE1C variant. Overall, 164 TCR beta chains were annotated as cytomegalovirus-associated.

At sampling all donors were nominally healthy, likely with unrecorded immune exposures. Points on this clone: Its antigen is as yet unknown.

Germline CDR1 is MGHDK and CDR2 is SYGVNS. V trimming: 4 bases; J trimming: 2 bases; junction bases outside the gene matches: 10. The CDR3 contains 17 residues. Primers included in the PCR were 60 Vbeta and 13 Jbeta primers. The assay was immunoSEQ multiplex PCR, and TCRdb's table has in-frame clones only and misses some. The table lists 150,000 to 200,000 clones, over 65% of them singletons. The chain couples TRBV25-1 to TRBJ2-3; 9 positions match TRBD2. The sequencing input was PBMCs. This receptor was identified in a female donor in good health and CMV-seronegative. CDR3 in amino acids: CASSAMGASGATDTQYF. The CDR3 DNA reads TGTGCCAGCAGTGCCATGGGTGCTAGCGGGGCCACAGATACGCAGTATTTT.